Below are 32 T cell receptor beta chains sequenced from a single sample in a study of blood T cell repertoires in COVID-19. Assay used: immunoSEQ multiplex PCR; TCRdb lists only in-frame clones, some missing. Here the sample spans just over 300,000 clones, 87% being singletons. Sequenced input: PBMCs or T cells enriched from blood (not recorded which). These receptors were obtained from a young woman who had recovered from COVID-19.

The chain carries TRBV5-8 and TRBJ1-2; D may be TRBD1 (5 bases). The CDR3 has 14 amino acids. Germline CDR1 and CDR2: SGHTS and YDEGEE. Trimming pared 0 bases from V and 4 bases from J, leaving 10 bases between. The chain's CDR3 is CASSLEAGTYGYTF. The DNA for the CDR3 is TGTGCCAGCAGCTTGGAAGCGGGGACCTATGGCTACACCTTC.

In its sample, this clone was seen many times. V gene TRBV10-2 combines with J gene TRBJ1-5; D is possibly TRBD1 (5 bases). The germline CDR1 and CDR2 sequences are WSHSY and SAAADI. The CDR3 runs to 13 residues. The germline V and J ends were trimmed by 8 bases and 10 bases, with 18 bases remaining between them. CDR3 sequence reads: CASATGNISPQHF. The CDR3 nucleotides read TGCGCCAGCGCTACAGGTAATATCAGCCCCCAGCATTTT.

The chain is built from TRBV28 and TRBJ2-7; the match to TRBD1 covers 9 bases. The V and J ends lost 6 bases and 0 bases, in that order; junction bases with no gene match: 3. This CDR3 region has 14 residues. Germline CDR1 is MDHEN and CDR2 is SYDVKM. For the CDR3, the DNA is TGTGCCAGCAGGGTGACAGGGGGCTCCTACGAGCAGTACTTC. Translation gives CASRVTGGSYEQYF.

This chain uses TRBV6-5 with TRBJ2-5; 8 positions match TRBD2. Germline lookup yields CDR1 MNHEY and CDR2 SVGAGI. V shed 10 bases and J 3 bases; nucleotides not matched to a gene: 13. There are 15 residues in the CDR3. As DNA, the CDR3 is TGTGCCATAAAAGCGGGGGCTCTCAGAAAAGAGACCCAGTACTTC. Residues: CAIKAGALRKETQYF.

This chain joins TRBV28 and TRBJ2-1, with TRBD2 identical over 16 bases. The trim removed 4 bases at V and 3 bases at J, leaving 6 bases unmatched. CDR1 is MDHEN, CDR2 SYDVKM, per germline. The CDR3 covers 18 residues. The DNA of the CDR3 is TGTGCCAGCAGTTCGGGACTAGCGGGGGGGCCTTTCTACAATGAGCAGTTCTTC. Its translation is CASSSGLAGGPFYNEQFF. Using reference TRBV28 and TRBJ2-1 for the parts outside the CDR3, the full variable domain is DVKVTQSSRYLVKRTGEKVFLECVQDMDHENMFWYRQDPGLGLRLIYFSYDVKMKEKGDIPEGYSVSREKKERFSLILESASTNQTSMYLCASSSGLAGGPFYNEQFFGPGTRLTVL.

Here the CDR3 reads CATSRGAQGADYGYTF. The CDR3 DNA reads TGTGCCACCAGCAGAGGCGCCCAGGGGGCGGACTATGGCTACACCTTC. The gene calls are TRBV15 and TRBJ1-2, with 8 bases lining up with TRBD1. Germline assignment: CDR1 LNHNV and CDR2 YYDKDF (reference sequence). The CDR3 has 16 amino acids. Trimming took 1 base from V and 3 from J; bases not matched to a gene: 7. Complete variable domain (other parts from reference TRBV15 and TRBJ1-2): DAMVIQNPRYQVTQFGKPVTLSCSQTLNHNVMYWYQQKSSQAPKLLFHYYDKDFNNEADTPDNFQSRRPNTSFCFLDIRSPGLGDTAMYLCATSRGAQGADYGYTFGSGTRLTVV.

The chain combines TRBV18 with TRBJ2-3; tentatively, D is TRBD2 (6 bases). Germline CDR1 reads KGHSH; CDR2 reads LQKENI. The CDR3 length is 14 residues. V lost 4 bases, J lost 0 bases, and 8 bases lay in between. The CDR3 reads CASSLSGSTDTQYF. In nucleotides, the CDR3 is TGTGCCAGCTCACTGAGCGGGAGCACAGATACGCAGTATTTT.

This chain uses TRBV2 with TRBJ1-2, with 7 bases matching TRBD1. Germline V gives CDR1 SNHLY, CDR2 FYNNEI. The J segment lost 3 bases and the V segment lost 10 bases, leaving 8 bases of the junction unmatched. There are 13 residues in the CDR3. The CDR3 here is CANERTGDYGYTF. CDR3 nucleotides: TGTGCCAACGAACGGACAGGCGACTATGGCTACACCTTC. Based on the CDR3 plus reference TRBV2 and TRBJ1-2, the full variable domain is EPEVTQTPSHQVTQMGQEVILRCVPISNHLYFYWYRQILGQKVEFLVSFYNNEISEKSEIFDDQFSVERPDGSNFTLKIRSTKLEDSAMYFCANERTGDYGYTFGSGTRLTVV.

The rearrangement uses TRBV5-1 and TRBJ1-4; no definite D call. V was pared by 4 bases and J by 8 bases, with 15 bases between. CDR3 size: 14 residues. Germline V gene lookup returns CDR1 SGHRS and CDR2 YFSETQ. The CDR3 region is CASSPSGVGEKLFF. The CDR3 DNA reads TGCGCCAGCAGCCCCAGTGGAGTCGGAGAAAAACTGTTTTTT.

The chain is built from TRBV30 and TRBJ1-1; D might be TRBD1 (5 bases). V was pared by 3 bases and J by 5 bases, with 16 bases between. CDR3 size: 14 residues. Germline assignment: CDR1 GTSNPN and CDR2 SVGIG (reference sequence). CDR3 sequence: CAWRGGREGTEAFF. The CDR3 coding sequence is TGTGCCTGGAGGGGCGGCAGGGAGGGAACTGAAGCTTTCTTT.

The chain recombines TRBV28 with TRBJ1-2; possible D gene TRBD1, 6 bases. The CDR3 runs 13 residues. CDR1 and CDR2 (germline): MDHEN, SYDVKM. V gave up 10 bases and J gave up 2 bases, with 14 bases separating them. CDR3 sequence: CAITSGQNYGYTF. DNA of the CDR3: TGTGCCATCACATCGGGACAAAACTATGGCTACACCTTC.

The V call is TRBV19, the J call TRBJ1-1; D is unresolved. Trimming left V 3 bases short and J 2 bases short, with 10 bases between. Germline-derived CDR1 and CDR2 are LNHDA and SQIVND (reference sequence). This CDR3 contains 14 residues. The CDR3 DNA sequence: TGTGCCAGTAGTATTAATTCCCTAAACACTGAAGCTTTCTTT. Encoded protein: CASSINSLNTEAFF.

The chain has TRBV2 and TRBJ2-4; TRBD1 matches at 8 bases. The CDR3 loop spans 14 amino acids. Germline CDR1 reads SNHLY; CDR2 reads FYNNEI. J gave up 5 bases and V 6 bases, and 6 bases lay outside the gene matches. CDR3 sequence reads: CASSLQGVQNIQYF. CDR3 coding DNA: TGTGCCAGCAGCCTACAGGGGGTCCAAAACATTCAGTACTTC.

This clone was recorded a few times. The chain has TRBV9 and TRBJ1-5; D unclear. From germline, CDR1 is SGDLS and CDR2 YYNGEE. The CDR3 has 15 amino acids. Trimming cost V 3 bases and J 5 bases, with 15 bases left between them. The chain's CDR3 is CASSGGSDSDQPQHF. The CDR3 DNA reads TGTGCCAGCAGCGGAGGGTCCGACTCCGATCAGCCCCAGCATTTT.

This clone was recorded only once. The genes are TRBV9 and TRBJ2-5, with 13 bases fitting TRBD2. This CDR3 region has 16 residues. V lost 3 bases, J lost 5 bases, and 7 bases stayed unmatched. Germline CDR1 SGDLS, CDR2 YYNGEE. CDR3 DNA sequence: TGTGCCAGCAGCGCGGCACTAGCGGGGGGGCTGGAGACCCAGTACTTC. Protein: CASSAALAGGLETQYF.

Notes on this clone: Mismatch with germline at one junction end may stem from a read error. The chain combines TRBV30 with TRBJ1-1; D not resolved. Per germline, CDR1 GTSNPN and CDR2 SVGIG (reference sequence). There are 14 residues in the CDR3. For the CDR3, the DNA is TGTGCCTGGACGGGAAAGGGATGGAACGCTGAAGCTTTCTTT. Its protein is CAWTGKGWNAEAFF.

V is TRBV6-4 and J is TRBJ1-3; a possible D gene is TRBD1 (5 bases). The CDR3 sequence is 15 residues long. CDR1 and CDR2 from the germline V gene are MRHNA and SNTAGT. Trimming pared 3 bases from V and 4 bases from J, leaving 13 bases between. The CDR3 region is CASSELPGGGNTIYF. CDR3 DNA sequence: TGTGCCAGCAGTGAATTACCGGGGGGAGGAAACACCATATATTTT.

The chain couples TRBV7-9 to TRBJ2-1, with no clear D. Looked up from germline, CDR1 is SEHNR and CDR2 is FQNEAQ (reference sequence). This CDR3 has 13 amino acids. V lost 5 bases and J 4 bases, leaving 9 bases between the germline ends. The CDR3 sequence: CASSPPRYNEQFF. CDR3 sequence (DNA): TGTGCCAGCAGCCCCCCCAGGTACAATGAGCAGTTCTTC.

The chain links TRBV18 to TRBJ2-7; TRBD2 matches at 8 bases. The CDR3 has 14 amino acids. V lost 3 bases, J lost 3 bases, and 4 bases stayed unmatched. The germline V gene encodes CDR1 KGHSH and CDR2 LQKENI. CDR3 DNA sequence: TGTGCCAGCTCACCCCGGAGCGGGGGCTACGAGCAGTACTTC. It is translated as CASSPRSGGYEQYF.

DNA of the CDR3: TGTGCCAGCAGCGGGACCCAGGGGGCCGGGGAGCTGTTTTTT. Translating gives CASSGTQGAGELFF. The chain is built from TRBV6-4 and TRBJ2-2; 7 positions agree with TRBD1. V lost 6 bases to trimming and J lost 6 bases; unmatched junction nucleotides: 7. The CDR3 consists of 14 residues. Looked up from germline, CDR1 is MRHNA and CDR2 is SNTAGT.

The chain's CDR3 is CASNRQGNTEAFF. In DNA form, the CDR3 reads TGCGCCAGCAACCGACAGGGGAACACTGAAGCTTTCTTT. This chain joins TRBV5-1 and TRBJ1-1, with 7 bases lining up with TRBD1. Germline V gene lookup returns CDR1 SGHRS and CDR2 YFSETQ. This CDR3 has 13 amino acids. The V and J ends lost 6 bases and 1 base, in that order; junction bases with no gene match: 3.

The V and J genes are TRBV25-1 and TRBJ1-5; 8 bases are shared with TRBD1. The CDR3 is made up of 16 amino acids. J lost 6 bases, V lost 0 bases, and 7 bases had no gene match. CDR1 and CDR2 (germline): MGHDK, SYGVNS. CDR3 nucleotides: TGTGCCAGCAGTGAATATCGTCCAGGGGGCTGTCAGCCCCAGCATTTT. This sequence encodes CASSEYRPGGCQPQHF.

DNA for the CDR3: TGCGCCAGCAGCTTGACCGGAACAGGGGCTAACTATGGCTACACCTTC. It specifies CASSLTGTGANYGYTF. This chain joins TRBV5-1 and TRBJ1-2, with 7 bases fitting TRBD1. The J segment lost 0 bases and the V segment lost 1 base, leaving 6 bases of the junction unmatched. The CDR3 is 16 amino acids. Germline-derived CDR1 and CDR2 are SGHRS and YFSETQ.

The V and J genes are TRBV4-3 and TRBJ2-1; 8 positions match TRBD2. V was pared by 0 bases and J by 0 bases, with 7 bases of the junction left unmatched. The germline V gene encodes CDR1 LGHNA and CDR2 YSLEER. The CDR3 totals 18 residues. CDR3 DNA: TGCGCCAGCAGCCAAGATTGGGCTAGCGGGTACTCCTACAATGAGCAGTTCTTC. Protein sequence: CASSQDWASGYSYNEQFF.

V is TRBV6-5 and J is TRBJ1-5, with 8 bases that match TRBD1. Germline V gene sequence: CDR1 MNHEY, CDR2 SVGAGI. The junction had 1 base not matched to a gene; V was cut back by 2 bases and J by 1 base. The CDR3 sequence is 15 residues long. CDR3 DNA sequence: TGTGCCAGCAGTTACGACAGGGGAAGCAATCAGCCCCAGCATTTT. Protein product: CASSYDRGSNQPQHF.

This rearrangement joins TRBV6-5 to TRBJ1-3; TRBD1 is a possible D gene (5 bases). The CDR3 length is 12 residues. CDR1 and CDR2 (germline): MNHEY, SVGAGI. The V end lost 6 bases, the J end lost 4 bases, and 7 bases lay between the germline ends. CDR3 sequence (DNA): TGTGCCAGCAGGGACAACGGAAACACCATATATTTT. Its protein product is CASRDNGNTIYF.

CDR3 in amino acids: CASQGQGRTYEQYF. CDR3 nucleotide sequence: TGTGCCAGCCAAGGACAGGGCCGAACCTACGAGCAGTACTTC. The rearrangement uses TRBV28 and TRBJ2-7, with TRBD1 identical over 8 bases. This CDR3 contains 14 residues. The V and J ends lost 8 bases and 2 bases, in that order; junction bases with no gene match: 8. Germline assignment: CDR1 MDHEN and CDR2 SYDVKM.

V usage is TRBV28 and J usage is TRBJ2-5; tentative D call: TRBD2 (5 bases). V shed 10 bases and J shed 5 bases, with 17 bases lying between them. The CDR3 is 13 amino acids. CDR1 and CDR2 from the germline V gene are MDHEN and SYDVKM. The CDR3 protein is CAIQRGDGETQYF. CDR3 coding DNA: TGTGCCATCCAACGGGGAGATGGGGAGACCCAGTACTTC. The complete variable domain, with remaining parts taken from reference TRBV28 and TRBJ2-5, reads DVKVTQSSRYLVKRTGEKVFLECVQDMDHENMFWYRQDPGLGLRLIYFSYDVKMKEKGDIPEGYSVSREKKERFSLILESASTNQTSMYLCAIQRGDGETQYFGPGTRLLVL.

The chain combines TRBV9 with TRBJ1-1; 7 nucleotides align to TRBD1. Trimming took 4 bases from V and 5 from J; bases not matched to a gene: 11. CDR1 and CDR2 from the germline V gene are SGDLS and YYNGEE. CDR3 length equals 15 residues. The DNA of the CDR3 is TGTGCCAGCAGCTTGACGACAGGGCATCGGACTGAAGCTTTCTTT. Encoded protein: CASSLTTGHRTEAFF. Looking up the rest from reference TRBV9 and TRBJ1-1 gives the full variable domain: DSGVTQTPKHLITATGQRVTLRCSPRSGDLSVYWYQQSLDQGLQFLIQYYNGEERAKGNILERFSAQQFPDLHSELNLSSLELGDSALYFCASSLTTGHRTEAFFGQGTRLTVV.

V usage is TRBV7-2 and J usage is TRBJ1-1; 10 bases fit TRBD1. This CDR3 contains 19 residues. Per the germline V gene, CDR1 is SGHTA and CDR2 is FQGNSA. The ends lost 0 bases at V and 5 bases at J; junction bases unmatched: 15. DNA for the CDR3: TGTGCCAGCAGCTTAGCACGGGACAGGGGCCGTTACTTAGGGACTGAAGCTTTCTTT. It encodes CASSLARDRGRYLGTEAFF.

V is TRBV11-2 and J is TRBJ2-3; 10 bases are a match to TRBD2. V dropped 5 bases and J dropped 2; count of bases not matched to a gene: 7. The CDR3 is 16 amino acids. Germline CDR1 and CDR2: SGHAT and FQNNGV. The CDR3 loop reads CASSPLLAGNTDTQYF. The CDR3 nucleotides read TGTGCCAGCAGCCCCCTACTAGCGGGGAACACAGATACGCAGTATTTT.

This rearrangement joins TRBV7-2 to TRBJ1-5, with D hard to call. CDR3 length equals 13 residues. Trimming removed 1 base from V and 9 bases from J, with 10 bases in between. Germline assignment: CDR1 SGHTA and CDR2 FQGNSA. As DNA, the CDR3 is TGTGCCAGCAGCTTAGGCGGTCCGGGGCCCCAGCATTTT. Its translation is CASSLGGPGPQHF.